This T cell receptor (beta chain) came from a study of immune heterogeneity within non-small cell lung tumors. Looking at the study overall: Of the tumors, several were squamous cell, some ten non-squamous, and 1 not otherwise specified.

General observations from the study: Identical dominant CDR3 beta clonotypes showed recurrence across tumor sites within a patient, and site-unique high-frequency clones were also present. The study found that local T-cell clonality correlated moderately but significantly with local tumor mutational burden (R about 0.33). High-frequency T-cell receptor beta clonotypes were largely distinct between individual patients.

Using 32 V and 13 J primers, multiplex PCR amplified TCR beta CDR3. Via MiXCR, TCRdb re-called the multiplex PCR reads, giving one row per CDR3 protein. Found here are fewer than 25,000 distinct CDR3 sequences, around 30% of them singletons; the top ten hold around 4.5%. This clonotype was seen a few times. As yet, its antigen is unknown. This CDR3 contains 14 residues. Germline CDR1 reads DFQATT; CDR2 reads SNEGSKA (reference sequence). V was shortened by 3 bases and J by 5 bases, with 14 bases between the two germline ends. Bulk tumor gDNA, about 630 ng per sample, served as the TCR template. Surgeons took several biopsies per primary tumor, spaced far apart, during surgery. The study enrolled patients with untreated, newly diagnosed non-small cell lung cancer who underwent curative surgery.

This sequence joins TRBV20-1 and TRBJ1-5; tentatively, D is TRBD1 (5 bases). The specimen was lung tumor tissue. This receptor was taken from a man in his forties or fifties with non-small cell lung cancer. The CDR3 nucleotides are TGCAGTGCTAGTGTCCGGGACTGGGATCAGCCCCAGCATTTT. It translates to CSASVRDWDQPQHF.